The 25 T cell receptor beta chains given below trace back to one sample, sequenced in a study of molecular identifiers for immune sequencing clone quantification. TCRdb re-derived calls from the PCR reads in MiXCR, one entry per CDR3 protein. The data hold around 25,000 distinct CDR3 sequences, with 15% to 20% observed a single time. Sequencing used naive CD8+ T cells from blood, with Jurkat cell RNA spiked in. The subset is: FACS-sorted CD8+CD4-CCR7+CD45RA+ naive T cells. Receptor source: a human donor in good health. Some libraries in this study had Jurkat cell RNA spiked in.

In this sample, this clonotype turned up many times. The J gene is TRBJ1-1, the V gene TRBV7-9; D is uncertain. The germline V and J ends were trimmed by 0 bases and 0 bases, with 8 bases remaining between them. The CDR3 runs to 15 residues. The V gene's germline CDR1 is SEHNR and CDR2 FQNEAQ (reference sequence). The CDR3 loop reads CASSLALGLNTEAFF. Written as DNA, the CDR3 is TGTGCCAGCAGCTTAGCGCTAGGTCTGAACACTGAAGCTTTCTTT.

This clonotype was seen at least ten times. V is TRBV28 and J is TRBJ2-7; 9 bases line up with TRBD2. The ends lost 1 base at V and 3 bases at J; junction bases unmatched: 10. From germline, CDR1 is MDHEN and CDR2 SYDVKM. This CDR3 comprises 17 residues. The CDR3: CASSLFRLSGSNYEQYF. The CDR3, as DNA: TGTGCCAGCAGTTTATTCCGACTTAGCGGGAGTAACTACGAGCAGTACTTC.

This clonotype showed up many times. The chain couples TRBV6-5 to TRBJ1-1, with D tentatively TRBD1 (5 bases). Germline assignment: CDR1 MNHEY and CDR2 SVGAGI. This CDR3 region has 14 residues. V lost 2 bases and J lost 3, with 10 bases in between. CDR3: CASSYGGSHTEAFF. As DNA, the CDR3 is TGTGCCAGCAGTTACGGGGGTAGCCACACTGAAGCTTTCTTT.

This clonotype showed up many times. V and J are TRBV28 and TRBJ2-7, with D perhaps TRBD2 (6 bases). Germline V CDR1 and CDR2: MDHEN, SYDVKM. CDR3 length: 12 amino acids. V lost 7 bases, J lost 7 bases, and 14 bases lay in between. CDR3 bases: TGTGCCAGCACTATGGGGGGTAGTGAGCAGTACTTC. Protein sequence: CASTMGGSEQYF. The complete variable domain, with remaining parts taken from reference TRBV28 and TRBJ2-7, reads DVKVTQSSRYLVKRTGEKVFLECVQDMDHENMFWYRQDPGLGLRLIYFSYDVKMKEKGDIPEGYSVSREKKERFSLILESASTNQTSMYLCASTMGGSEQYFGPGTRLTVT.

This clonotype was recorded at least ten times. V usage is TRBV6-1 and J usage is TRBJ2-7; 9 bases align to TRBD2. The CDR3 is 13 amino acids. V was pared by 5 bases and J by 7 bases, with 6 bases of the junction left unmatched. The germline V gene encodes CDR1 MNHNS and CDR2 SASEGT. In nucleotides, the CDR3 is TGTGCCAGCAGTTGGCTAGCGGGGCATGAGCAGTACTTC. Translating gives CASSWLAGHEQYF.

Note on this clonotype: A much more abundant neighbour one base away suggests this may be a read error. Without the conserved terminal phenylalanine or tryptophan, this CDR3 likely stems from a read error. The chain has TRBV4-1 and TRBJ2-1; 11 bases align to TRBD2. The CDR3 spans 16 residues. The V segment lost 3 bases and the J segment 2 bases; nucleotides outside the gene matches: 3. Germline loops: CDR1 MGHRA, CDR2 YSYEKL. CDR3 amino acids: CASSQTGLAAYNEQFS. In nucleotides, the CDR3 is TGCGCCAGCAGCCAGACGGGACTAGCGGCCTACAATGAGCAGTTCTCC.

This clonotype was seen repeatedly, ten times or more. The genes are TRBV27 and TRBJ1-6; TRBD1 matches at 7 bases. In germline, CDR1 is MNHEY, CDR2 SMNVEV (reference sequence). Unmatched junction bases numbered 7, after V lost 0 bases and J lost 5 bases. This CDR3 spans 17 amino acids. Written as DNA, the CDR3 is TGTGCCAGCAGTTTATCAGGGACAGTCAAGAATAATTCACCCCTCCACTTT. Protein: CASSLSGTVKNNSPLHF.

This clonotype was seen many times. The junction shows a germline mismatch at one end, possibly a read error. The chain uses TRBV11-3 and TRBJ2-3; 8 positions match TRBD1. The CDR3 runs 14 residues. Germline CDR1 reads SGHNT; CDR2 reads YENEEA. The CDR3 DNA reads as TGTGCCGGCAGCTTACAGGGGGACGCCGATACGCAGTATTTT. It is translated as CAGSLQGDADTQYF.

This clonotype was seen ten or more times. The genes are TRBV5-1 and TRBJ2-2; TRBD1 matches 7 bases. V gave up 4 bases and J gave up 2 bases; unmatched junction bases: 5. Germline CDR1 SGHRS, CDR2 YFSETQ. This CDR3 is built from 15 residues. CDR3 in DNA: TGCGCCAGCAGCGAAGGGACAGACAACACCGGGGAGCTGTTTTTT. Protein sequence: CASSEGTDNTGELFF.

The rearrangement joins TRBV20-1 to TRBJ2-7; D gene uncertain. The CDR3 spans 14 residues. Germline values: CDR1 DFQATT, CDR2 SNEGSKA (reference sequence). Trimming left V 0 bases short and J 0 bases short, with 9 bases between. In DNA form, the CDR3 reads TGCAGTGCTAGAGATCAAGGCGTCTCCTACGAGCAGTACTTC. It specifies CSARDQGVSYEQYF.

This clonotype was recorded many times. The V call is TRBV13, the J call TRBJ2-5; D not resolved. The length of the CDR3 is 16 residues. V was pared by 5 bases and J by 4 bases, with 20 bases between. The germline V gene has CDR1 PRHDT and CDR2 FYEKMQ (reference sequence). The CDR3 nucleotides are TGTGCCAGCAGCCCGTCTCTAGGAGAATTAGGAGAGACCCAGTACTTC. Translating gives CASSPSLGELGETQYF.

This clonotype was picked up many times. This sequence joins TRBV9 and TRBJ2-3, with TRBD2 matching 11 bases. The CDR3 spans 17 residues. J was trimmed by 8 bases and V by 4 bases; bases with no gene match: 15. Germline V gene data show CDR1 as SGDLS and CDR2 as YYNGEE. The CDR3: CASSNPSTSGGPVTQYF. The CDR3 region has the DNA TGTGCCAGCAGCAACCCCTCAACTAGCGGGGGCCCCGTTACGCAGTATTTT.

This clonotype was seen at least ten times. V and J are TRBV5-6 and TRBJ2-5; D is possibly TRBD1 (5 bases). CDR3 length equals 14 residues. Germline CDR1 and CDR2: SGHDT and YYEEEE. Trimming cost V 2 bases and J 1 base, with 9 bases left between them. The CDR3 bases are TGTGCCAGCAGCTTTGGGGCAGGCCAAGAGACCCAGTACTTC. Encoded protein: CASSFGAGQETQYF.

On this clonotype itself: It may be a read error: a sequence one base away is much more abundant. This sequence joins TRBV5-3 and TRBJ1-2; D call uncertain. TRBV5-3 is annotated as an ORF whose role is uncertain. The CDR3 extends over 13 amino acids. V gave up 8 bases and J gave up 2 bases, with 13 bases separating them. As DNA, the CDR3 is TGTGCCAGCGGCCCTCCGGTAAACTATGGCTACACCTTC. As protein: CASGPPVNYGYTF.

Details on this clonotype: A read error is possible here, since a much larger clone lies one base away. The J gene is TRBJ1-2, the V gene TRBV5-6, with a weak D call TRBD1 (6 bases). The CDR3 loop spans 13 amino acids. Germline CDR1 is SGHDT and CDR2 is YYEEEE. The DNA of the CDR3 is TGTACCAGCAGAGGACAGCTTAACTATGGCTACACCTTC. This translates into CTSRGQLNYGYTF. The full variable domain, completed using reference TRBV5-6 and TRBJ1-2, is DAGVTQSPTHLIKTRGQQVTLRCSPKSGHDTVSWYQQALGQGPQFIFQYYEEEERQRGNFPDRFSGHQFPNYSSELNVNALLLGDSALYLCTSRGQLNYGYTFGSGTRLTVV.

This clonotype came up many times. The chain carries TRBV4-1 and TRBJ2-7; TRBD1 or TRBD2 may be the D gene (6 bases each). This CDR3 region has 12 residues. CDR1 is MGHRA and CDR2 is YSYEKL in the germline V gene. The V end was cut by 5 bases, the J end by 4 bases, with 9 bases between. The CDR3 nucleotides read TGCGCCAGCAGCGGAGGGGGGTACGAGCAGTACTTC. Translation: CASSGGGYEQYF.

This clonotype was picked up many times. The chain is built from TRBV7-9 and TRBJ2-3; 9 bases fit TRBD1. The V gene end was trimmed by 4 bases and the J gene end by 4 bases; junction bases not matched to a gene: 3. CDR1 is SEHNR, CDR2 FQNEAQ, per germline (reference sequence). This CDR3 spans 14 amino acids. CDR3 nucleotide sequence: TGTGCCAGCAGCTGGGACAGGGTTGCAGATACGCAGTATTTT. Protein sequence: CASSWDRVADTQYF.

This clonotype came up many times. The chain carries TRBV4-1 and TRBJ1-3; D unclear. Trimming removed 1 base at V and 0 bases at J, with 10 bases between. The CDR3 consists of 16 residues. Germline V gives CDR1 MGHRA, CDR2 YSYEKL. CDR3: CASSQALPSSGNTIYF. The CDR3 DNA follows: TGCGCCAGCAGCCAAGCTCTGCCTAGCTCTGGAAACACCATATATTTT.

This clonotype was recorded many times. The chain couples TRBV5-6 to TRBJ2-1, with 9 bases identical to TRBD2. J lost 2 bases, V lost 4 bases, and 13 bases had no gene match. The length of the CDR3 is 18 residues. Germline V gives CDR1 SGHDT, CDR2 YYEEEE. The CDR3 is CASSHPGVAGDPYNEQFF. CDR3 coding DNA: TGTGCCAGCAGCCATCCTGGGGTAGCGGGGGACCCCTACAATGAGCAGTTCTTC.

This clonotype was counted ten times or more. The chain links TRBV4-3 to TRBJ2-2; D is possibly TRBD1 or TRBD2 (5 bases each). V was shortened by 3 bases and J by 1 base, with 15 bases between the two germline ends. The CDR3 sequence is 17 residues long. Germline V gene lookup returns CDR1 LGHNA and CDR2 YSLEER. CDR3: CASSQNTGEGNTGELFF. CDR3 in DNA: TGCGCCAGCAGCCAGAATACAGGAGAGGGGAACACCGGGGAGCTGTTTTTT.

This clonotype was seen at least ten times. The chain combines TRBV20-1 with TRBJ2-7, with TRBD2 matching 14 bases. V lost 2 bases, J lost 5 bases, and 5 bases stayed unmatched. Looked up from germline, CDR1 is DFQATT and CDR2 is SNEGSKA (reference sequence). The CDR3 sequence is 15 residues long. CDR3 loop: CSARSGTSGSHEQYF. The CDR3 nucleotides read TGCAGTGCTAGAAGTGGGACTAGCGGGAGCCACGAGCAGTACTTC.

There are a few counts of this clonotype. This clone may be a read error of a much larger clone one base away. The chain uses TRBV7-2 and TRBJ1-1; D might be TRBD1 (6 bases). Germline V gene data show CDR1 as SGHTA and CDR2 as FQGNSA. The ends were cut back, 3 bases at V and 11 bases at J, with 13 bases in the middle. CDR3 length: 12 residues. CDR3 protein: CASSFTGRGAFF. In DNA form, the CDR3 reads TGTGCCAGCAGCTTCACGGGGAGGGGGGCTTTCTTT.

The sample holds many counts of this clonotype. This chain connects TRBV7-9 to TRBJ2-1; D may be TRBD1 (5 bases). CDR3 size: 15 residues. Germline CDR1 reads SEHNR; CDR2 reads FQNEAQ (reference sequence). The ends were cut back, 2 bases at V and 3 bases at J, with 11 bases in the middle. The CDR3 loop is CASSLPDNIYNEQFF. DNA of the CDR3: TGTGCCAGCAGCTTACCGGACAATATCTACAATGAGCAGTTCTTC.

A single count supports this clonotype. Germline is not matched at one junction end, which may reflect a read error. The chain is built from TRBV11-2 and TRBJ1-5; D gene uncertain. This CDR3 spans 14 amino acids. Germline values: CDR1 SGHAT, CDR2 FQNNGV. CDR3 DNA: TGTGCCAGCAGCTTAGCTGCCCTCAATCAGCCCCACCATTTT. This translates into CASSLAALNQPHHF.

This clonotype was seen at least ten times. The chain has TRBV19 and TRBJ1-2; D uncertain. Trimming left V 2 bases short and J 2 bases short, with 12 bases between. Germline V gives CDR1 LNHDA, CDR2 SQIVND (reference sequence). The CDR3 sequence is 15 residues long. CDR3 sequence (DNA): TGTGCCAGTAGTATAAAGGCAGAAATCAACTATGGCTACACCTTC. It translates to CASSIKAEINYGYTF.